This entry lists 30 T cell receptor beta chains sequenced from one sample in a study of shared clonotypes between healthy human individuals (dated by TCRdb to about 2020). CD8 naive samples were obtained by positive selection for CCR7 among CD45RO-negative cells, yielding a CD45RA+CCR7+ population from which TemRA cells were excluded. Libraries were prepared through the immunoSEQ multiplex PCR assay. In its TCRdb copy, this immuneACCESS table keeps in-frame sequences only and misses some clones. Where compared with another copy, unresolved V genes explain less than half of these, and the others have no known cause. For this sample there are 1.5 million to 2.5 million clones; over 85% appear just once. The top ten constitute around 1.2% of the sample. The material sequenced was naive CD8+ T cells sorted from blood. The cell subset or site label for this specimen denotes: CD45RA+CCR7+. The receptors originated from a young man in good health.

V is TRBV5-1 and J is TRBJ1-1, with TRBD1 identical over 7 bases. Germline lookup yields CDR1 SGHRS and CDR2 YFSETQ. The CDR3 has 15 residues. V was pared by 7 bases and J by 4 bases, with 13 bases of the junction left unmatched. CDR3 nucleotides: TGCGCCAGCGGGACAGCCAGGGAGGGCTCCACTGAAGCTTTCTTT. It is translated as CASGTAREGSTEAFF.

With regard to this clone: The sample contains more than one DNA sequence encoding this CDR3. This chain connects TRBV27 to TRBJ2-1; no clear D. The CDR3 runs to 13 residues. V was trimmed by 0 bases and J by 5 bases, leaving 5 bases between them. Germline CDR1 is MNHEY and CDR2 is SMNVEV (reference sequence). The chain's CDR3 is CASSLSPNNEQFF. CDR3 in DNA: TGTGCCAGCAGTTTATCGCCAAACAATGAGCAGTTCTTC.

The chain has TRBV5-6 and TRBJ2-1, with a tentative D call TRBD2 (6 bases). The CDR3 contains 14 residues. The germline V and J ends were trimmed by 4 bases and 10 bases, with 18 bases remaining between them. Germline V lookup: CDR1 SGHDT, CDR2 YYEEEE. The CDR3 protein is CASSPWGVAQEQFF. The CDR3 nucleotides are TGTGCCAGCAGCCCTTGGGGGGTAGCCCAAGAGCAGTTCTTC.

J is TRBJ2-7 and V is TRBV5-5; possible D gene TRBD2, 5 bases. This CDR3 has 15 amino acids. Germline lookup yields CDR1 SGHKS and CDR2 YYEKEE (reference sequence). The V end lost 0 bases, the J end lost 4 bases, and 14 bases lay between the germline ends. CDR3: CASSLGAAERYEQYF. The CDR3 bases are TGTGCCAGCAGCTTGGGAGCAGCGGAGCGATACGAGCAGTACTTC.

This clone is a singleton in its sample. This chain uses TRBV19 with TRBJ1-5; the D is unclear. The CDR3 runs to 12 residues. With 9 bases removed from V and 2 bases from J, the gap between germline ends came to 8 bases. Germline V lookup: CDR1 LNHDA, CDR2 SQIVND (reference sequence). This CDR3 reads CASLYGNQPQHF. The CDR3 DNA sequence: TGTGCCAGCCTGTATGGCAATCAGCCCCAGCATTTT.

The rearrangement uses TRBV6-1 and TRBJ2-5; D is unclear. CDR3 size: 15 residues. The germline gives CDR1 MNHNS, CDR2 SASEGT. Trimming pared 5 bases from V and 1 base from J, leaving 14 bases between. CDR3 nucleotides: TGTGCCAGCAGTCCCTACCCTGAGAGCCAAGAGACCCAGTACTTC. It codes for CASSPYPESQETQYF.

The V call is TRBV19, the J call TRBJ2-1; TRBD2 is a possible D gene (5 bases). The V gene's germline CDR1 is LNHDA and CDR2 SQIVND (reference sequence). Trimming left V 4 bases short and J 9 bases short, with 13 bases between. The CDR3 is 13 residues long. CDR3 bases: TGTGCCAGTAGTAACGGATTTGGGAGTGAGCAGTTCTTC. Encoded protein: CASSNGFGSEQFF.

The chain carries TRBV6-1 and TRBJ2-2; D is perhaps TRBD2 (5 bases). CDR3 size: 15 residues. Trimming removed 6 bases from V and 0 bases from J, with 11 bases in between. Germline CDR1 reads MNHNS; CDR2 reads SASEGT. CDR3 DNA: TGTGCCAGCAGATCGGGAACTACGAACACCGGGGAGCTGTTTTTT. This gives the protein CASRSGTTNTGELFF.

This chain joins TRBV29-1 and TRBJ2-7, with D possibly TRBD1 on 5 matching bases. The germline V and J ends were trimmed by 3 bases and 0 bases, with 9 bases remaining between them. The CDR3 has 13 residues. Per the germline V gene, CDR1 is SQVTM and CDR2 is ANQGSEA. The CDR3 nucleotides are TGCAGCGTTGAGGGGCCAAGCTCCTACGAGCAGTACTTC. Its protein is CSVEGPSSYEQYF.

The V and J genes are TRBV27 and TRBJ1-5; no reliable D call. In germline, CDR1 is MNHEY, CDR2 SMNVEV (reference sequence). The CDR3 is made up of 17 amino acids. V shed 2 bases and J shed 4 bases, with 18 bases lying between them. DNA for the CDR3: TGTGCCAGCAGTTTAAGTGGGTCCTTGGCCCTTAATCAGCCCCAGCATTTT. It is translated as CASSLSGSLALNQPQHF.

This chain links TRBV5-6 with TRBJ1-6, with D perhaps matching TRBD1 (5 bases). CDR1 and CDR2 from the germline V gene are SGHDT and YYEEEE. The CDR3 runs 15 residues. V lost 5 bases to trimming and J lost 8 bases, with 17 bases between them. Here the CDR3 DNA reads TGTGCCAGCAGTTTCGGTGGGGGTAGAGATTCACCCCTCCACTTT. This codes for CASSFGGGRDSPLHF.

This clone occurred once. The chain couples TRBV7-9 to TRBJ2-4, with 7 positions matching TRBD1. Germline-derived CDR1 and CDR2 are SEHNR and FQNEAQ (reference sequence). Germline trimming cut 4 bases from V and 5 bases from J; bases unmatched to any gene: 14. The CDR3 consists of 17 residues. This CDR3 reads CASSSGTGERSQNIQYF. In nucleotides, the CDR3 is TGTGCCAGCAGCTCAGGCACAGGGGAGAGGTCTCAAAACATTCAGTACTTC.

V gene TRBV11-2 combines with J gene TRBJ1-2; D may be TRBD1 (6 bases). CDR1 is SGHAT, CDR2 FQNNGV, per germline. The ends were cut back, 0 bases at V and 8 bases at J, with 16 bases in the middle. This CDR3 has 15 amino acids. The CDR3 coding sequence is TGTGCCAGCAGCTTAGAGGGCACGGGGGGCGAAGGCTACACCTTC. Its translation is CASSLEGTGGEGYTF.

The V and J genes are TRBV10-1 and TRBJ1-1; D not certain. The V end was cut by 3 bases, the J end by 0 bases, with 8 bases between. The CDR3 covers 14 residues. CDR1 is WNHNN, CDR2 SYGVQD, per germline (reference sequence). CDR3 in amino acids: CASSESLMNTEAFF. The CDR3 DNA reads TGCGCCAGCAGTGAATCGTTGATGAACACTGAAGCTTTCTTT.

This clone was found once. The chain has TRBV6-5 and TRBJ1-6; D gene uncertain. Germline V lookup: CDR1 MNHEY, CDR2 SVGAGI. Trimming left V 1 base short and J 8 bases short, with 12 bases between. This CDR3 is built from 15 residues. The CDR3 region is CASSYFGEIDSPLHF. Written as DNA, the CDR3 is TGTGCCAGCAGTTACTTTGGGGAAATAGATTCACCCCTCCACTTT.

The chain has TRBV30 and TRBJ1-3, with 7 bases aligning to TRBD1. The V gene end was trimmed by 1 base and the J gene end by 4 bases; junction bases not matched to a gene: 10. The CDR3 is 16 amino acids. Germline CDR1 GTSNPN, CDR2 SVGIG (reference sequence). The CDR3 sequence is CAWSDPDRVWGNTIYF. The CDR3 DNA reads TGTGCCTGGAGTGACCCAGACAGGGTTTGGGGAAACACCATATATTTT.

The chain employs TRBV4-1 and TRBJ1-5; D gene ambiguous. Trimming took off 5 bases at V and 1 base at J, with 6 bases between the two ends. The germline V gene encodes CDR1 MGHRA and CDR2 YSYEKL. The CDR3 is 13 amino acids. The CDR3 bases are TGCGCCAGCAGCTTCGACAGCAATCAGCCCCAGCATTTT. The encoded protein is CASSFDSNQPQHF.

On this clone itself: The junction does not match germline at one end; this may be a read error. The CDR3 DNA sequence: TGTACCAGCAGCTCCCTGCCCGGACAGGGGCCTTACAATGAGCAGTTCTTC. Translation gives CTSSSLPGQGPYNEQFF. The gene calls are TRBV7-9 and TRBJ2-1; 9 positions match TRBD1. CDR1 and CDR2 (germline): SEHNR, FQNEAQ (reference sequence). This CDR3 is 17 amino acids long.

In this sample, this clone turned up once. This chain connects TRBV6-5 to TRBJ1-2; D is unresolved. This CDR3 is built from 12 residues. CDR1 is MNHEY, CDR2 SVGAGI, per germline. V was pared by 6 bases and J by 4 bases, with 9 bases between. Here the CDR3 DNA reads TGTGCCAGCAGCCACGACTTCTATGGCTACACCTTC. Translating gives CASSHDFYGYTF.

This clone was detected once. The rearrangement links TRBV5-1 to TRBJ2-3, with 9 nucleotides matching TRBD1. V lost 6 bases, J lost 2 bases, and 7 bases stayed unmatched. The V gene's germline CDR1 is SGHRS and CDR2 YFSETQ. The CDR3 is made up of 15 amino acids. The CDR3 nucleotides read TGCGCCAGCAACGACAGGGGGTTTTTCACAGATACGCAGTATTTT. Its protein is CASNDRGFFTDTQYF.

The chain couples TRBV6-1 to TRBJ2-5, with 9 bases fitting TRBD1. Germline CDR1 MNHNS, CDR2 SASEGT. CDR3 length equals 16 residues. V lost 1 base, J lost 5 bases, and 8 bases stayed unmatched. The DNA for the CDR3 is TGTGCCAGCAGTGAAGTCACAGGGGGCGGGAGTGAGACCCAGTACTTC. Translation: CASSEVTGGGSETQYF.

This clone showed up just once. This rearrangement joins TRBV5-4 to TRBJ2-7; the match to TRBD2 covers 9 bases. V trimming: 2 bases; J trimming: 5 bases; junction bases outside the gene matches: 2. CDR3 length: 13 residues. The germline gives CDR1 SGHNT, CDR2 YYREEE (reference sequence). DNA for the CDR3: TGTGCCAGCAGCTTTGCGGGAGGGAACGAGCAGTACTTC. Translated, it gives CASSFAGGNEQYF. Using reference TRBV5-4 and TRBJ2-7 for the parts outside the CDR3, the full variable domain is ETGVTQSPTHLIKTRGQQVTLRCSSQSGHNTVSWYQQALGQGPQFIFQYYREEENGRGNFPPRFSGLQFPNYSSELNVNALELDDSALYLCASSFAGGNEQYFGPGTRLTVT.

CDR3 in DNA: TGTGCCAGCAGCGACTCAGGGAGGGATACGCAGTATTTT. The encoded protein is CASSDSGRDTQYF. The rearrangement joins TRBV9 to TRBJ2-3; D perhaps matches TRBD2 (6 bases). CDR1 is SGDLS and CDR2 is YYNGEE in the germline V gene. V was cut by 3 bases and J by 6 bases, with 11 bases left in between. The CDR3 is 13 residues long.

A note on this clone: Distinct nucleotide sequences in the sample also encode this CDR3. CDR3 residues: CASSLSTGGYGYTF. For the CDR3, the DNA is TGTGCCAGCAGTTTATCAACAGGAGGCTATGGCTACACCTTC. This chain connects TRBV27 to TRBJ1-2, with D possibly matching TRBD1 (5 bases). V shed 0 bases and J shed 4 bases, with 9 bases lying between them. The CDR3 has 14 amino acids. Germline V lookup: CDR1 MNHEY, CDR2 SMNVEV (reference sequence).

V and J are TRBV9 and TRBJ2-3; D tentatively reads TRBD1 or TRBD2 (5 bases each). Germline-derived CDR1 and CDR2 are SGDLS and YYNGEE. The CDR3 spans 14 residues. V was clipped by 6 bases and J by 0 bases, with 11 bases between them. The chain's CDR3 is CASTGASSTDTQYF. DNA of the CDR3: TGTGCCAGCACCGGGGCATCCAGCACAGATACGCAGTATTTT.

The gene calls are TRBV6-6 and TRBJ1-2; D gene uncertain. The CDR3 is made up of 14 amino acids. The ends were cut back, 2 bases at V and 8 bases at J, with 15 bases in the middle. The germline CDR1 and CDR2 sequences are MNHNY and SVGAGI (reference sequence). For the CDR3, the DNA is TGTGCCAGCAGTTACACGTCGGGGTTCCACGGCTACACCTTC. This translates into CASSYTSGFHGYTF.

The chain joins TRBV4-1 to TRBJ1-5; D is possibly TRBD1 (5 bases). This CDR3 has 15 amino acids. Per germline, CDR1 MGHRA and CDR2 YSYEKL. Between the trimmed V and J ends, which lost 5 bases and 1 base, there was a span of 12 bases. CDR3 region: CASSYGTVSNQPQHF. The CDR3 DNA sequence: TGCGCCAGCAGCTATGGGACGGTAAGCAATCAGCCCCAGCATTTT.

V and J are TRBV30 and TRBJ1-5, with 7 nucleotides matching TRBD1. The CDR3 sequence is 14 residues long. From germline, CDR1 is GTSNPN and CDR2 SVGIG (reference sequence). V gave up 5 bases and J gave up 4 bases; unmatched junction bases: 8. The CDR3 nucleotides are TGTGCCTGGGGGACAGAAAATTTTAATCAGCCCCAGCATTTT. Its translation is CAWGTENFNQPQHF.

The chain carries TRBV27 and TRBJ2-5; D may be TRBD1 or TRBD2 (5 bases each). The CDR3 runs to 15 residues. Germline CDR1 MNHEY, CDR2 SMNVEV (reference sequence). V gave up 3 bases and J gave up 4 bases, with 15 bases separating them. In nucleotides, the CDR3 is TGTGCCAGCAGTTTTGAACCGGGACGGGCAGAGACCCAGTACTTC. It is translated as CASSFEPGRAETQYF.

The gene calls are TRBV4-1 and TRBJ2-2; D is unresolved. The germline CDR1 and CDR2 sequences are MGHRA and YSYEKL. V was clipped by 2 bases and J by 3 bases, with 10 bases between them. The length of the CDR3 is 15 residues. CDR3 in amino acids: CASSQPWTDTGELFF. The CDR3, as DNA: TGCGCCAGCAGCCAACCTTGGACGGACACCGGGGAGCTGTTTTTT.